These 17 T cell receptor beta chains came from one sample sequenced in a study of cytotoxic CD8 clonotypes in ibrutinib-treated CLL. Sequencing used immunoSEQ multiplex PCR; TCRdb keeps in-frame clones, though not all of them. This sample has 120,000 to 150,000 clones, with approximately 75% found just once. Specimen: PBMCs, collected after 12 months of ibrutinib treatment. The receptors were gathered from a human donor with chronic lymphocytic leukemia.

The DNA of the CDR3 is TGTGCCAGCAGCTCAGGACAGGCGGCTTCACCCCTCCACTTT. It specifies CASSSGQAASPLHF. V and J are TRBV13 and TRBJ1-6; 7 positions agree with TRBD1. The germline V gene has CDR1 PRHDT and CDR2 FYEKMQ (reference sequence). The ends lost 4 bases at V and 9 bases at J; junction bases unmatched: 6. The CDR3 extends over 14 amino acids. The whole variable domain, remainder taken from reference TRBV13 and TRBJ1-6, is AAGVIQSPRHLIKEKRETATLKCYPIPRHDTVYWYQQGPGQDPQFLISFYEKMQSDKGSIPDRFSAQQFSDYHSELNMSSLELGDSALYFCASSSGQAASPLHFGNGTRLTVT.

CDR3 amino acids: CASSPQGRYPTEAFF. The CDR3 DNA reads TGTGCCAGCAGCCCACAGGGTAGGTATCCTACTGAAGCTTTCTTT. The V and J genes are TRBV7-8 and TRBJ1-1, with TRBD1 as a possible D gene (6 bases). Trimming stripped 5 bases from V and 5 bases from J, with 18 bases between. The CDR3 totals 15 residues. Per the germline V gene, CDR1 is SGHVS and CDR2 is FQNEAQ.

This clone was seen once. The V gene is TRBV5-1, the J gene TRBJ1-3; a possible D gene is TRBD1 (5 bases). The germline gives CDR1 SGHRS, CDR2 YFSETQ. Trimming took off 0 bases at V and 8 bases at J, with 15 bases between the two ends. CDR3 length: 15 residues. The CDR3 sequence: CASSLGPTEEDTIYF. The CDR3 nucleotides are TGCGCCAGCAGCTTGGGCCCGACAGAGGAGGACACCATATATTTT.

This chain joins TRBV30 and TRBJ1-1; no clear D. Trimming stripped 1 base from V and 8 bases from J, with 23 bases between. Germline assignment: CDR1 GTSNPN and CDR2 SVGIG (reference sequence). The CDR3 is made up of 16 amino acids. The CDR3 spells CAWSGLPGLGLPEAFF. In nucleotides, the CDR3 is TGTGCCTGGAGTGGACTCCCCGGGCTGGGGTTGCCCGAAGCTTTCTTT.

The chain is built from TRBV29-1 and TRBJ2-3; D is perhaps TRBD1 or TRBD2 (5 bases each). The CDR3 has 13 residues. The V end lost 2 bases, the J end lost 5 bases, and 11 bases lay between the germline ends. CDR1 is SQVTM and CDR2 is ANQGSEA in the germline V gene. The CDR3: CSVEPGREDTQYF. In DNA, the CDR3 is TGCAGCGTTGAACCGGGACGAGAAGATACGCAGTATTTT.

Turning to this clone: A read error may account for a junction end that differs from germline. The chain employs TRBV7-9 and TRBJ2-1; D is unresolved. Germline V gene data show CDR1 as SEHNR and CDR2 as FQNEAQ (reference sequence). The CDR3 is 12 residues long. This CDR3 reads CASSFSFNEQFF. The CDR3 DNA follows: TGTGCCAGCAGCTTTTCCTTCAATGAGCAGTTCTTC.

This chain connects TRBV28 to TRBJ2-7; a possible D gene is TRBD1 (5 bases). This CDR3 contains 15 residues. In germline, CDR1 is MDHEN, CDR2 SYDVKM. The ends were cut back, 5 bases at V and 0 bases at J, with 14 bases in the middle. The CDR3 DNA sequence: TGTGCCAGCAGTCAACAGGAAGCCAACTCCTACGAGCAGTACTTC. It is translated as CASSQQEANSYEQYF.

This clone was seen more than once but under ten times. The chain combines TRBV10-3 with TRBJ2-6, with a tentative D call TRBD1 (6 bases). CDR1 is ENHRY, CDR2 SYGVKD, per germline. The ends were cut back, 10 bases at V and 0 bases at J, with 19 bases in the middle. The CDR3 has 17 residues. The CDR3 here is CATNPGQTLSGANVLTF. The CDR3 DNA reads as TGTGCCACCAACCCGGGACAAACCCTCTCTGGGGCCAACGTCCTGACTTTC.

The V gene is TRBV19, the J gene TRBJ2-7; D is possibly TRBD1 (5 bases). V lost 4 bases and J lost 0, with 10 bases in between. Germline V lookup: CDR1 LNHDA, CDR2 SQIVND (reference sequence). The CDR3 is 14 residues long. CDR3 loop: CASSTGFSSYEQYF. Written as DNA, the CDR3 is TGTGCCAGTAGTACAGGGTTCTCCTCCTACGAGCAGTACTTC.

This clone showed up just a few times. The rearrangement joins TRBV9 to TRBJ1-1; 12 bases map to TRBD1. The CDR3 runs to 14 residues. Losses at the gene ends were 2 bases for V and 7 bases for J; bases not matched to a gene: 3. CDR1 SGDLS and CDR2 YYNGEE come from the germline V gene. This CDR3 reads CASSVGTGGREAFF. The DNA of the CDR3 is TGTGCCAGCAGCGTTGGGACAGGGGGCCGTGAAGCTTTCTTT.

The CDR3 DNA reads as TGTGCCAGCAGTGAACTTAGCTACGAGCAGTACTTC. Protein sequence: CASSELSYEQYF. The J gene is TRBJ2-7, the V gene TRBV2; D uncertain. The CDR3 totals 12 residues. The germline V gene encodes CDR1 SNHLY and CDR2 FYNNEI. Trimming removed 2 bases from V and 3 bases from J, with 5 bases in between.

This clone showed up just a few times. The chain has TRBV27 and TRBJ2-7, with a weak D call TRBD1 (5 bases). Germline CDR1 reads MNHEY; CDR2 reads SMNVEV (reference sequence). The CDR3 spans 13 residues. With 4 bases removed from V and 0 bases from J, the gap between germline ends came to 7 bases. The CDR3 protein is CASSSGASYEQYF. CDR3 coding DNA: TGTGCCAGCAGTTCTGGGGCCTCCTACGAGCAGTACTTC.

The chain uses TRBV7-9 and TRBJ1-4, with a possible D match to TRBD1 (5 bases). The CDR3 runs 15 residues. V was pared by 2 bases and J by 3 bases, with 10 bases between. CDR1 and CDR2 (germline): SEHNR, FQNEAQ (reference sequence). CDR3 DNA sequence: TGTGCCAGCAGCTTACCAGGACAAGCTAATGAAAAACTGTTTTTT. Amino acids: CASSLPGQANEKLFF. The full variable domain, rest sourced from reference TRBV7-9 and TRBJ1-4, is DTGVSQNPRHKITKRGQNVTFRCDPISEHNRLYWYRQTLGQGPEFLTYFQNEAQLEKSRLLSDRFSAERPKGSFSTLEIQRTEQGDSAMYLCASSLPGQANEKLFFGSGTQLSVL.

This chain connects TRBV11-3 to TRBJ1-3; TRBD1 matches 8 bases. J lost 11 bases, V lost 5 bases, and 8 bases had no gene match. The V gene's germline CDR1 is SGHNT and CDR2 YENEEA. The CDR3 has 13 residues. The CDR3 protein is CASSLGQGGAIYF. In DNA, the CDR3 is TGTGCCAGCAGCCTTGGACAGGGAGGAGCCATATATTTT.

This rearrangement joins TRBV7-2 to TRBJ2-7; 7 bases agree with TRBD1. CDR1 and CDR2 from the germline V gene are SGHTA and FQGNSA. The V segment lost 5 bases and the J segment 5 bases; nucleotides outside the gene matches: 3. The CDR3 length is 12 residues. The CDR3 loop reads CASSPQGHEQYF. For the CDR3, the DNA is TGTGCCAGCAGCCCACAGGGGCACGAGCAGTACTTC.

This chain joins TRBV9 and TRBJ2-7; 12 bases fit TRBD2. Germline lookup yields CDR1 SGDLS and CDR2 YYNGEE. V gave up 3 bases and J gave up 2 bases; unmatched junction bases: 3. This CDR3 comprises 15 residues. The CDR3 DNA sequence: TGTGCCAGCAGCGGAAGACTAGCGGGGGCCTACGAGCAGTACTTC. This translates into CASSGRLAGAYEQYF. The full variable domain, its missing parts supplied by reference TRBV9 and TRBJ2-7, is DSGVTQTPKHLITATGQRVTLRCSPRSGDLSVYWYQQSLDQGLQFLIQYYNGEERAKGNILERFSAQQFPDLHSELNLSSLELGDSALYFCASSGRLAGAYEQYFGPGTRLTVT.

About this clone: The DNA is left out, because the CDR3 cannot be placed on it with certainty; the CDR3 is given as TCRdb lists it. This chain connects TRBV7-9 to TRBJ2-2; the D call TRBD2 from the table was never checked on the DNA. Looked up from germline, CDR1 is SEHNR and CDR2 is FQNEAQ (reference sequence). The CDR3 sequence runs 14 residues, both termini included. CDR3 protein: CASSFGPGAGELFF.